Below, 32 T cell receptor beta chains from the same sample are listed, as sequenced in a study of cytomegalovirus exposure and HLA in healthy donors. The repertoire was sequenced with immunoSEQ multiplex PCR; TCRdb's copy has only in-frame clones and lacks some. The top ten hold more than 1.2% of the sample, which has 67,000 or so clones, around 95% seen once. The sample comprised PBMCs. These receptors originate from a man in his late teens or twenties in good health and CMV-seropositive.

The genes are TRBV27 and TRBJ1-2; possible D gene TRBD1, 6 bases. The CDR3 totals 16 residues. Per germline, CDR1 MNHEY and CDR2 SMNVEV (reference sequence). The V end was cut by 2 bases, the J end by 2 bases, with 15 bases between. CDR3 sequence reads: CASSLTRTATNYGYTF. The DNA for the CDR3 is TGTGCCAGCAGTTTAACGCGGACAGCGACCAACTATGGCTACACCTTC.

The CDR3 spells CASSLAWSGYEQYF. The CDR3 bases are TGTGCCAGCAGCTTAGCGTGGTCGGGCTACGAGCAGTACTTC. The chain employs TRBV11-2 and TRBJ2-7, with no clear D. The CDR3 loop spans 14 amino acids. Per the germline V gene, CDR1 is SGHAT and CDR2 is FQNNGV. Trimming took off 1 base at V and 3 bases at J, with 10 bases between the two ends.

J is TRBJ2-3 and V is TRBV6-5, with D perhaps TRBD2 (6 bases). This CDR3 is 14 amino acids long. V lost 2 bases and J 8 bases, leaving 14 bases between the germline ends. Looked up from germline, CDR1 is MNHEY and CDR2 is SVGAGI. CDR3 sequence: CASSYGDSEGTQYF. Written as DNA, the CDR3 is TGTGCCAGCAGTTACGGGGACTCGGAGGGTACGCAGTATTTT.

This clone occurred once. As DNA, the CDR3 is TGTGCCAGCACAGGGATGAACACTGAAGCTTTCTTT. This gives the protein CASTGMNTEAFF. The chain links TRBV5-4 to TRBJ1-1; a weak D match, TRBD1 (5 bases). This CDR3 is built from 12 residues. Trimming removed 6 bases from V and 0 bases from J, with 6 bases in between. CDR1 SGHNT and CDR2 YYREEE come from the germline V gene (reference sequence).

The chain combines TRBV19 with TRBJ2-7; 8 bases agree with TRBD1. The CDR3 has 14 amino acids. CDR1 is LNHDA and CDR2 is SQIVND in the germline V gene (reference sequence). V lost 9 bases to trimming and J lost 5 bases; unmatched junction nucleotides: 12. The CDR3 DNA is TGTGCCAGCAGACGTCAGGGGGCTGTCAACGAGCAGTACTTC. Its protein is CASRRQGAVNEQYF.

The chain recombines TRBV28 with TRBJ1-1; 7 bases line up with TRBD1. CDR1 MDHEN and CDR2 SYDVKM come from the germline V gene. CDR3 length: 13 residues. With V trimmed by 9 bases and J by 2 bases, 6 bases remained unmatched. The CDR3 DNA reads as TGTGCCAGTCTCGACAGGGCCAACACTGAAGCTTTCTTT. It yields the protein CASLDRANTEAFF.

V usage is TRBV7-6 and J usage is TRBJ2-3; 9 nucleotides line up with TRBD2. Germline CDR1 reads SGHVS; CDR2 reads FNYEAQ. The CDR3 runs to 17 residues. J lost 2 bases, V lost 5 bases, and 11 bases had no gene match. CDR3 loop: CASSRTASGVHTDTQYF. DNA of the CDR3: TGTGCCAGCAGCCGAACTGCTAGCGGGGTACACACAGATACGCAGTATTTT.

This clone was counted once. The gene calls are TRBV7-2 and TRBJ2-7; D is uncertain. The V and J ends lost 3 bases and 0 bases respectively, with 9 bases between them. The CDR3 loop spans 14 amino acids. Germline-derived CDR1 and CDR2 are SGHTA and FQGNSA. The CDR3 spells CASSFILDSYEQYF. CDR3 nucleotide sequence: TGTGCCAGCAGCTTTATCCTAGACTCCTACGAGCAGTACTTC.

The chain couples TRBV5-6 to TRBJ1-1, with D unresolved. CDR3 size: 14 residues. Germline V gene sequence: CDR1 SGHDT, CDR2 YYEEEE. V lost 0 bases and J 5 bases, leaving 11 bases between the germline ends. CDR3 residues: CASSLVGLRTEAFF. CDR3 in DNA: TGTGCCAGCAGCTTGGTGGGTTTGCGGACTGAAGCTTTCTTT.

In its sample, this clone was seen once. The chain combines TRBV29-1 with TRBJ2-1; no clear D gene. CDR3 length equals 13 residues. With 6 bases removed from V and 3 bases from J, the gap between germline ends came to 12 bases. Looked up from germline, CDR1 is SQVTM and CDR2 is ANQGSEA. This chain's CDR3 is CSVSWAYYNEQFF. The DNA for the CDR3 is TGCAGCGTCAGCTGGGCCTACTACAATGAGCAGTTCTTC.

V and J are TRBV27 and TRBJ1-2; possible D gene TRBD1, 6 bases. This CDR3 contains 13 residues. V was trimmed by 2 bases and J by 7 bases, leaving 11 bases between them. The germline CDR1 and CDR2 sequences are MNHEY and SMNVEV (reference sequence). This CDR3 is CASSLNRVGGYTF. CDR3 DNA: TGTGCCAGCAGTTTAAACAGGGTGGGTGGCTACACCTTC.

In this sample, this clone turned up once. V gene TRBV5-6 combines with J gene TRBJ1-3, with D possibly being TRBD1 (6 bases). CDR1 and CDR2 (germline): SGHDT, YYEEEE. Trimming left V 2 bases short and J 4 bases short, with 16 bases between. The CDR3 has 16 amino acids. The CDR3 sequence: CASSFRGGSGGNTIYF. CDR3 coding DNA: TGTGCCAGCAGCTTCCGCGGGGGCTCGGGCGGAAACACCATATATTTT.

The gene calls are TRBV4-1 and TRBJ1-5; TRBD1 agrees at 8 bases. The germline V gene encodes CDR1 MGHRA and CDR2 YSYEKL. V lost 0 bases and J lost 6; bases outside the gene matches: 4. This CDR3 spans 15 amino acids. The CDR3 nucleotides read TGCGCCAGCAGCCAAGACGGCAGGGGGCGTCAGCCCCAGCATTTT. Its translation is CASSQDGRGRQPQHF.

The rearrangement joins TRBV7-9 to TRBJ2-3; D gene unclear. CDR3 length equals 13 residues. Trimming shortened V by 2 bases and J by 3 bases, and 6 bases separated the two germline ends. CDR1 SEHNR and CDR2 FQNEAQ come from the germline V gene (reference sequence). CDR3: CASSLIGTDTQYF. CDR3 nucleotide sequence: TGTGCCAGCAGCTTAATCGGGACAGATACGCAGTATTTT.

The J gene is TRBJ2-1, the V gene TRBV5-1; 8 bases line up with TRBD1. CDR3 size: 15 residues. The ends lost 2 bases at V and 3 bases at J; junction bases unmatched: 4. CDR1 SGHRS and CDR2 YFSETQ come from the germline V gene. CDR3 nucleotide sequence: TGCGCCAGCAGCTTAACAGGGGGAGGCTACAATGAGCAGTTCTTC. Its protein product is CASSLTGGGYNEQFF.

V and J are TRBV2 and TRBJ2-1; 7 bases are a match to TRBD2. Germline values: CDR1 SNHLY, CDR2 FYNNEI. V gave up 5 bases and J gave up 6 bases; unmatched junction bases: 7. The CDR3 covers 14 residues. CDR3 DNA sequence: TGTGCCAGCAGTAGGACTAGGTCTGGCAATGAGCAGTTCTTC. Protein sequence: CASSRTRSGNEQFF.

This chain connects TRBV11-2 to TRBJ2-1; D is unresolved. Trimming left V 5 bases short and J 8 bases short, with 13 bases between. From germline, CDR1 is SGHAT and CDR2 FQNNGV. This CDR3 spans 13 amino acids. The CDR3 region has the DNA TGTGCCAGCAGCCGAAATAGCCCCCATGAGCAGTTCTTC. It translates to CASSRNSPHEQFF.

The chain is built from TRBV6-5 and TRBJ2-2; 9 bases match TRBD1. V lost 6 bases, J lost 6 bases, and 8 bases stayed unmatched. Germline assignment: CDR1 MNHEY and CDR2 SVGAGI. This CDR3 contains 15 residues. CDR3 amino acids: CASSPTWTGAGELFF. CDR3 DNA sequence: TGTGCCAGCAGCCCAACCTGGACAGGGGCCGGGGAGCTGTTTTTT.

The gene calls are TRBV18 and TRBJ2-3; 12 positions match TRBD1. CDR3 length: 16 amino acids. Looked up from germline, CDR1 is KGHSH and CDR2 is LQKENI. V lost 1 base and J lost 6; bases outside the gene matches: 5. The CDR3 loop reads CASSPLGTGGVDTQYF. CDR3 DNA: TGTGCCAGCTCACCACTAGGGACAGGGGGCGTGGATACGCAGTATTTT. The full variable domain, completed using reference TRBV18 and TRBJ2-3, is NAGVMQNPRHLVRRRGQEARLRCSPMKGHSHVYWYRQLPEEGLKFMVYLQKENIIDESGMPKERFSAEFPKEGPSILRIQQVVRGDSAAYFCASSPLGTGGVDTQYFGPGTRLTVL.

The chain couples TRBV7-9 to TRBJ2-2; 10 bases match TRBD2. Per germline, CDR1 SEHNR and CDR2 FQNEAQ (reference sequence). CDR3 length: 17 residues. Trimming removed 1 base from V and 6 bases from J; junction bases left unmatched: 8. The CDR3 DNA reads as TGTGCCAGCAGCTTAGTCAGGGGACTAGCGAAGGCCGGGGAGCTGTTTTTT. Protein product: CASSLVRGLAKAGELFF.

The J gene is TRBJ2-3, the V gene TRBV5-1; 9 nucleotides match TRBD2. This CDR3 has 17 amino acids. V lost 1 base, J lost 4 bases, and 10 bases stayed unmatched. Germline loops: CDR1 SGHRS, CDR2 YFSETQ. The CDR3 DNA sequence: TGCGCCAGCAGCTTGTTGGCTAGCGGGAAGGGATCAGATACGCAGTATTTT. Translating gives CASSLLASGKGSDTQYF.

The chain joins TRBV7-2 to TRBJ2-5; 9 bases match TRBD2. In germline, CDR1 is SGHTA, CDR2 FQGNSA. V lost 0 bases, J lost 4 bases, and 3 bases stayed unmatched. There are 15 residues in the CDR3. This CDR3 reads CASSLAAGGGETQYF. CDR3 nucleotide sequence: TGTGCCAGCAGCTTAGCGGCGGGGGGGGGAGAGACCCAGTACTTC. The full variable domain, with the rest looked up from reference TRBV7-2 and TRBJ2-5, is GAGVSQSPSNKVTEKGKDVELRCDPISGHTALYWYRQSLGQGLEFLIYFQGNSAPDKSGLPSDRFSAERTGGSVSTLTIQRTQQEDSAVYLCASSLAAGGGETQYFGPGTRLLVL.

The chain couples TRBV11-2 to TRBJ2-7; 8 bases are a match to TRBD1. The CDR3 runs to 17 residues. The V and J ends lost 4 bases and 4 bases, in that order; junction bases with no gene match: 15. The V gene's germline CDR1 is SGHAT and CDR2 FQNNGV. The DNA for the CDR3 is TGTGCCAGCAGCTCAATTAAGGGAGCGACAGGGGCGTACGAGCAGTACTTC. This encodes CASSSIKGATGAYEQYF.

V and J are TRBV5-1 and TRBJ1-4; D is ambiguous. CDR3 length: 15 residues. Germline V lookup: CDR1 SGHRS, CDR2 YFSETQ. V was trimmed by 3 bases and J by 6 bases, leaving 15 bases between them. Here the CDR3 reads CASSSVLGADEKLFF. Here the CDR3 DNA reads TGCGCCAGCAGCTCGGTTTTGGGTGCGGATGAAAAACTGTTTTTT.

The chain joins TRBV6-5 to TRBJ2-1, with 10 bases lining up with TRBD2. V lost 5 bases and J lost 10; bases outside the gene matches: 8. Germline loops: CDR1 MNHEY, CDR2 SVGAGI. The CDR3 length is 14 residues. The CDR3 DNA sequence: TGTGCCAGCAGTCCAGGGACTAGCGCACCCGAGCAGTTCTTC. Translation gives CASSPGTSAPEQFF.

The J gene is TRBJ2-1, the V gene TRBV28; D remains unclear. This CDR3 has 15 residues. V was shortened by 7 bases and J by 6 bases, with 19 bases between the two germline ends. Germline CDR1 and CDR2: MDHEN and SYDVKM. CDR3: CASTPPASVGNEQFF. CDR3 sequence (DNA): TGTGCCAGCACCCCGCCGGCCAGCGTAGGCAATGAGCAGTTCTTC.

CDR3 residues: CASSPPAVSDTQYF. DNA for the CDR3: TGTGCCAGCTCACCACCGGCGGTTTCAGATACGCAGTATTTT. The chain joins TRBV18 to TRBJ2-3; D not certain. The CDR3 extends over 14 amino acids. Germline V lookup: CDR1 KGHSH, CDR2 LQKENI. The V end was cut by 0 bases, the J end by 4 bases, with 8 bases between.

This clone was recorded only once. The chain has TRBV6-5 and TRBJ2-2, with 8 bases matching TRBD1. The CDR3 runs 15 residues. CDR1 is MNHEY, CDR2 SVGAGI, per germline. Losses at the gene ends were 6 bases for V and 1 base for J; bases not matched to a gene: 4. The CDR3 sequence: CASRRTGQNTGELFF. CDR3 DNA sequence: TGTGCCAGCAGAAGGACAGGGCAGAACACCGGGGAGCTGTTTTTT.

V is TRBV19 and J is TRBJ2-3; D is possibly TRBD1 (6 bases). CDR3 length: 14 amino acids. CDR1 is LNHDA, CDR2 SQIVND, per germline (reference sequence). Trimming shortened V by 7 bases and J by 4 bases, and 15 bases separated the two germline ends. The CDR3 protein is CASKVTGIADTQYF. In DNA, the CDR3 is TGTGCCAGTAAGGTAACAGGGATAGCAGATACGCAGTATTTT.

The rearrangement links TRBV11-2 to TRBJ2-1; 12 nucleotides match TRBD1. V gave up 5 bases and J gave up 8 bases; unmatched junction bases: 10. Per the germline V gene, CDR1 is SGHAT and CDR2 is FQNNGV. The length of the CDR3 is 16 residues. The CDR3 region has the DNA TGTGCCAGCAGCCAGCAACCGGGACAGGGGGCAGATGAGCAGTTCTTC. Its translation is CASSQQPGQGADEQFF.

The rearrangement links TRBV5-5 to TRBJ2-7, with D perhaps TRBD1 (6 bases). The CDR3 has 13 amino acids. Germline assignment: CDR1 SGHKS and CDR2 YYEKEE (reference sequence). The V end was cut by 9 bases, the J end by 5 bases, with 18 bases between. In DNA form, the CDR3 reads TGTGCCACCGCTACAGGGCCGATCCACGAGCAGTACTTC. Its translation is CATATGPIHEQYF.

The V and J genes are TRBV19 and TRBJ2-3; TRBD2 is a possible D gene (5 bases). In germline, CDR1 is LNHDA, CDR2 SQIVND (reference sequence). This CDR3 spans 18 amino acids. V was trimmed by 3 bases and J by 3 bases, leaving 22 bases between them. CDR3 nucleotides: TGTGCCAGTAGTATCCGGAGCGGATCCGCCCGAGGAACAGATACGCAGTATTTT. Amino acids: CASSIRSGSARGTDTQYF.